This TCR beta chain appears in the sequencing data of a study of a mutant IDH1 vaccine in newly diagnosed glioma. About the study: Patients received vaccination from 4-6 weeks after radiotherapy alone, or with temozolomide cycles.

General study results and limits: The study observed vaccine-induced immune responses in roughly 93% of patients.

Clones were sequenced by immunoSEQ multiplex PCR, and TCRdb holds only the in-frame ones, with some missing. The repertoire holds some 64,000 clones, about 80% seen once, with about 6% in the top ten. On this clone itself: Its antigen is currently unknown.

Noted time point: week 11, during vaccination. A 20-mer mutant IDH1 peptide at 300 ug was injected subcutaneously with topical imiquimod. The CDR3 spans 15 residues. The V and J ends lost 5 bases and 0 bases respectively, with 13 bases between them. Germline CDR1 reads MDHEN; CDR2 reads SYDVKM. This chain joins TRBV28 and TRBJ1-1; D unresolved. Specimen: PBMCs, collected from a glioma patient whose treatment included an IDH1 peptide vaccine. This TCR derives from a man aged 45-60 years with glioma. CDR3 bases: TGTGCCAGCAGTCGCCCTCAAGTGCTGAACACTGAAGCTTTCTTT. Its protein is CASSRPQVLNTEAFF.